This T cell receptor (beta chain) was sequenced during a study of PD-L1 blockade in urothelial cancer. Study as a whole: Prior regimens of chemotherapy numbered 0 to 3 per patient.

Regarding time point: pretreatment peripheral blood. Assay used: immunoSEQ multiplex PCR; TCRdb lists only in-frame clones, some missing. The table includes tens of thousands of clones, roughly 88% detected once. This clonotype was obtained from a man in his 70s with urothelial cancer. This specimen consisted of PBMCs, obtained around atezolizumab (anti-PD-L1) treatment.

Here the CDR3 reads CASSQVSGVGNTIYF. The CDR3 DNA reads TGCGCCAGCAGCCAAGTTTCCGGTGTAGGAAACACCATATATTTT. The chain is built from TRBV4-1 and TRBJ1-3; D is unclear. In germline, CDR1 is MGHRA, CDR2 YSYEKL. Trimming removed 1 base at V and 4 bases at J, with 11 bases between. CDR3 length: 15 residues.